Below are 11 T cell receptor beta chains sequenced from a single sample in a study of blood T cell repertoires in COVID-19. Some clones are missing from TCRdb's copy, which holds only in-frame ones; the method was immunoSEQ multiplex PCR. The table lists 140,000 or so clones, 75% to 85% of them singletons, with roughly 4.7% in the top ten. Sequenced sample: peripheral blood. The receptors were gathered from a woman between 45 and 60 years old with acute or convalescent COVID-19.

V gene TRBV27 combines with J gene TRBJ2-7; TRBD1 matches 9 bases. This CDR3 has 15 amino acids. Germline loops: CDR1 MNHEY, CDR2 SMNVEV (reference sequence). Trimming took 6 bases from V and 2 from J; bases not matched to a gene: 8. CDR3 sequence (DNA): TGTGCCAGCAGCTTTACAGGGGGCCCAACCTACGAGCAGTACTTC. This encodes CASSFTGGPTYEQYF.

V usage is TRBV19 and J usage is TRBJ1-2; TRBD1 might be the D (6 bases). The CDR3 runs 16 residues. Trimming cost V 3 bases and J 8 bases, with 22 bases left between them. CDR1 LNHDA and CDR2 SQIVND come from the germline V gene (reference sequence). The CDR3 DNA reads as TGTGCCAGTAGTATTTCTCGGGACACCGTCGGCAGCGGCTACACCTTC. Amino acid sequence: CASSISRDTVGSGYTF.

The chain recombines TRBV12-3 or TRBV12-4 with TRBJ2-1, with 7 positions matching TRBD1. With V trimmed by 6 bases and J by 3 bases, 2 bases remained unmatched. The CDR3 length is 13 residues. Here the CDR3 DNA reads TGTGCCAGCAGGAGGGACAGCTACAATGAGCAGTTCTTC. Protein: CASRRDSYNEQFF.

The chain combines TRBV4-3 with TRBJ1-2; perhaps TRBD1 as D (5 bases). The CDR3 contains 17 residues. V gave up 4 bases and J gave up 8 bases, with 26 bases separating them. The germline V gene has CDR1 LGHNA and CDR2 YSLEER. CDR3 sequence: CASSPTRPAGNVGGYTF. The CDR3 DNA is TGCGCCAGCAGCCCAACCCGCCCGGCAGGGAATGTCGGGGGCTACACCTTC.

The gene calls are TRBV5-1 and TRBJ2-5, with D perhaps matching TRBD1 (6 bases). The CDR3 sequence is 11 residues long. V shed 5 bases and J shed 5 bases, with 7 bases lying between them. CDR1 is SGHRS, CDR2 YFSETQ, per germline. The CDR3 loop is CASRQGETQYF. The CDR3 DNA is TGCGCCAGCAGGCAGGGGGAGACCCAGTACTTC. Filled out from reference TRBV5-1 and TRBJ2-5, the complete variable domain reads KAGVTQTPRYLIKTRGQQVTLSCSPISGHRSVSWYQQTPGQGLQFLFEYFSETQRNKGNFPGRFSGRQFSNSRSEMNVSTLELGDSALYLCASRQGETQYFGPGTRLLVL.

The J gene is TRBJ1-2, the V gene TRBV3-1 (or the pseudogene TRBV3-2); D is unclear. The germline CDR1 and CDR2 sequences are LGHDT and YNNKEL (reference sequence). The CDR3 runs 15 residues. The V gene lost 2 bases and the J gene lost 4 bases, with 14 bases spanning the gap. CDR3 residues: CASSQLRLSGYGYTF. CDR3 nucleotides: TGTGCCAGCAGCCAACTGAGACTTTCTGGCTATGGCTACACCTTC.

The chain links TRBV6-5 to TRBJ1-5; D is possibly TRBD1 (6 bases). Trimming cost V 6 bases and J 4 bases, with 16 bases left between them. Germline V CDR1 and CDR2: MNHEY, SVGAGI. The CDR3 extends over 15 amino acids. Here the CDR3 reads CASRFRRDTNQPQHF. CDR3 nucleotide sequence: TGTGCCAGCAGGTTTCGCCGGGACACTAATCAGCCCCAGCATTTT.

The V call is TRBV4-1, the J call TRBJ2-7; TRBD1 aligns across 7 bases. J lost 3 bases, V lost 4 bases, and 9 bases had no gene match. CDR3 length: 15 amino acids. CDR1 is MGHRA and CDR2 is YSYEKL in the germline V gene. The CDR3 sequence is CASSLIETGYYEQYF. DNA for the CDR3: TGCGCCAGCAGCCTTATAGAGACAGGGTACTACGAGCAGTACTTC.

This clone was counted once. The V gene is TRBV5-1, the J gene TRBJ2-5; 7 nucleotides match TRBD1. Germline V lookup: CDR1 SGHRS, CDR2 YFSETQ. Unmatched junction bases numbered 1, after V lost 1 base and J lost 1 base. The CDR3 is 14 amino acids. In nucleotides, the CDR3 is TGCGCCAGCAGCTTGAACAGGGGCCAAGAGACCCAGTACTTC. Translated, it gives CASSLNRGQETQYF. Combining the CDR3 with reference TRBV5-1 and TRBJ2-5 gives the whole variable domain KAGVTQTPRYLIKTRGQQVTLSCSPISGHRSVSWYQQTPGQGLQFLFEYFSETQRNKGNFPGRFSGRQFSNSRSEMNVSTLELGDSALYLCASSLNRGQETQYFGPGTRLLVL.

The chain combines TRBV7-3 with TRBJ2-3; a weak D match, TRBD2 (6 bases). Trimming shortened V by 1 base and J by 3 bases, and 8 bases separated the two germline ends. CDR3 length: 14 residues. Germline V gene data show CDR1 as SGHTA and CDR2 as FQGTGA. In DNA form, the CDR3 reads TGTGCCAGCAGCTTAAATGCGGGAACAGATACGCAGTATTTT. Protein product: CASSLNAGTDTQYF.

This chain links TRBV28 with TRBJ2-7, with D uncertain. V dropped 3 bases and J dropped 6 bases, with 12 bases sitting between them. Germline V gene lookup returns CDR1 MDHEN and CDR2 SYDVKM. CDR3 length equals 13 residues. The DNA of the CDR3 is TGTGCCAGCAGTTTCCCCCCTGCGTTCGAGCAGTACTTC. Translation gives CASSFPPAFEQYF.